Shown below are 5 T cell receptor beta chains from a single sample sequenced in a study of T cell repertoires in cytomegalovirus infection. MiXCR, applied by TCRdb to the reads, yields one record per CDR3 protein. Of around 740,000 distinct CDR3 sequences in the sample, approximately 40% were seen once. Sequenced sample: PBMCs. These receptors were taken from a human donor in good health (CMV status not recorded). Some clones in this sample may be carry-over from other donors' samples.

This clonotype was recorded a few times. The chain links TRBV7-9 to TRBJ1-1; D might be TRBD1 (5 bases). Germline V gives CDR1 SEHNR, CDR2 FQNEAQ (reference sequence). Trimming shortened V by 5 bases and J by 4 bases, and 11 bases separated the two germline ends. The CDR3 has 13 amino acids. The CDR3 protein is CASSSGGATEAFF. In DNA form, the CDR3 reads TGTGCCAGCAGCAGTGGGGGTGCCACTGAAGCTTTCTTT.

This clonotype was observed a few times. This sequence joins TRBV20-1 and TRBJ2-2; D might be TRBD1 or TRBD2, each matching 6 bases. The CDR3 totals 19 residues. Germline CDR1 and CDR2: DFQATT and SNEGSKA (reference sequence). Deletions cut 0 bases from V and 4 bases from J, with 24 bases between. CDR3 coding DNA: TGCAGTGCTAGAGATAGTCGGACGGGGGCGACGTCGACCACCGGGGAGCTGTTTTTT. Protein: CSARDSRTGATSTTGELFF.

This clonotype has more than one count but fewer than ten. The chain has TRBV19 and TRBJ1-1; unclear D gene. CDR3 length: 14 amino acids. CDR1 LNHDA and CDR2 SQIVND come from the germline V gene (reference sequence). V dropped 2 bases and J dropped 6 bases, with 13 bases sitting between them. This CDR3 is CASSITEGLAEAFF. In nucleotides, the CDR3 is TGTGCCAGTAGTATAACCGAGGGTCTTGCTGAAGCTTTCTTT.

In this sample, this clonotype turned up many times. This chain uses TRBV7-2 with TRBJ2-7; D ambiguous. Germline-derived CDR1 and CDR2 are SGHTA and FQGNSA. This CDR3 is 12 amino acids long. Trimming shortened V by 3 bases and J by 6 bases, and 9 bases separated the two germline ends. For the CDR3, the DNA is TGTGCCAGCAGCTTTAGTAGGGTCGAGCAGTACTTC. Its protein is CASSFSRVEQYF.

On this clonotype itself: With a much larger clone just one base away, this may be a read error. The chain recombines TRBV7-8 with TRBJ2-7; 7 bases agree with TRBD1. CDR3 length: 14 amino acids. Germline V lookup: CDR1 SGHVS, CDR2 FQNEAQ. Written as DNA, the CDR3 is TGTGCCTGCAGCTCACCGGGACAGATCTACGAGCAGTACTTC. Its protein product is CACSSPGQIYEQYF.